This T cell receptor (beta chain) was identified in a study of control samples from healthy donors and cancer patients (dated by TCRdb to 2020 to 2021). Counted from cysteine to phenylalanine, this CDR3 has 15 amino acids. The retained sequence is limited to the CDR3, 45 bases, with the frame set at the first base. V is clipped by 1 base and J by 5 bases, and the sequence between their germline boundaries is 14 bases long. Per the germline V gene, SGHAT is the CDR1 and FQNNGV is the CDR2. A word on this clone: Its cognate antigen has yet to be identified. No base-level quality is on record; no much larger clone is a single base apart.

Preparation of the library involved the immunoSEQ multiplex PCR assay. TCRdb's version of the immuneACCESS table is confined to in-frame rearrangements and falls short of the full clone set. An unresolved V gene accounts for under half of the shortfall where checked; the remainder is of unknown origin. The sample includes tens of thousands of clones, with roughly 93% observed a single time. Roughly 13% of the sample is held by the ten biggest clonotypes. The sequenced sample consisted of PBMCs. The sequence derives from a man in his fifties with lung cancer. In this chain, TRBV11-2 is recombined with TRBJ2-5, with TRBD2 perhaps the D gene, on 6 matching bases. The CDR3 region has the sequence CASSLATRDFETQYF. Read as DNA, the sequence is TGTGCCAGCAGCTTAGCGACTAGAGATTTTGAGACCCAGTACTTC.